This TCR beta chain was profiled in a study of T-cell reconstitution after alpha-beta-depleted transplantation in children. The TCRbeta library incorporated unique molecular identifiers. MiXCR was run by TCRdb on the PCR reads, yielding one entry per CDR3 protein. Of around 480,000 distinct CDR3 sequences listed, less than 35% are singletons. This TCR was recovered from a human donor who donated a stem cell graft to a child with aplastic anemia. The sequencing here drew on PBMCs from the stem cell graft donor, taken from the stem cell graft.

The CDR3 nucleotides are TGCGCCAGCAGCTCTGCGAATAGGAACACTGAAGCTTTCTTT. Translated, it gives CASSSANRNTEAFF. This chain joins TRBV5-1 and TRBJ1-1; D gene unclear. This CDR3 is built from 14 residues. CDR1 and CDR2 from the germline V gene are SGHRS and YFSETQ. Trimming cost V 3 bases and J 1 base, with 10 bases left between them.